The sequence of this TCR beta chain was determined in a study of blood T cell repertoires in COVID-19. Whole-study context: PBMCs, B-cell-depleted T cells, or T cells were the source of the cDNA or gDNA that made up the material.

Between the trimmed V and J ends, which lost 6 bases and 8 bases, there was a span of 20 bases. This CDR3 comprises 14 residues. Germline CDR1 and CDR2: WSHSY and SAAADI. Profiling relied on immunoSEQ multiplex PCR, and the TCRdb table lists in-frame clones only, not all of them. The repertoire holds about 76,000 clones, with 85% as singletons. The receptor was derived from a man aged 60 to 75 with COVID-19, enrolled during active disease. Sequenced sample: peripheral blood. The chain uses TRBV10-2 and TRBJ2-7; D is possibly TRBD2 (5 bases). The CDR3 loop reads CASRLRTGVAQQYF. In nucleotides, the CDR3 is TGCGCCAGCAGGCTTCGAACCGGGGTTGCTCAGCAGTACTTC.